The rows below give T cell receptor beta chains drawn from one sample of a study of blood T cell repertoires in COVID-19. Some clones are missing from TCRdb's copy, which holds only in-frame ones; the method was immunoSEQ multiplex PCR. Of about 220,000 clones in the sample, 82% were seen once. Sequenced: PBMCs or T cells enriched from blood (not recorded which). Every receptor here comes from a woman aged 55-75 years who had recovered from COVID-19. The CDR3 runs from the conserved cysteine through the conserved F or W. D genes are given only for firm matches. The size field is filled for only some rows; it gives once, few, many or a size class.

>TRBV4-2|14|NA|NA|TRBJ2-1
CASSPLGSYNEQFF
TGTGCCAGCAGCCCCTTAGGGAGTTACAATGAGCAGTTCTTC
>TRBV7-9|17|once|TRBD1|TRBJ2-2
CASSPYGQGASGGELFF
TGTGCCAGCAGCCCATATGGACAGGGGGCCTCGGGCGGGGAGCTGTTTTTT
>TRBV5-1|17|NA|TRBD1|TRBJ2-7
CASSPTGASWFSYEQYF
TGCGCCAGCAGCCCGACAGGGGCTTCCTGGTTTTCCTACGAGCAGTACTTC
>TRBV7-9|13|NA|NA|TRBJ2-7
CASSLARAYEQYF
TGTGCCAGCAGCTTAGCGAGGGCCTACGAGCAGTACTTC
>TRBV14|15|NA|NA|TRBJ1-2
CASSQDTGNVYGYTF
TGTGCCAGCAGCCAAGATACAGGGAATGTCTATGGCTACACCTTC
>TRBV19|13|NA|TRBD1|TRBJ2-1
CASGQGTYNEQFF
TGTGCCAGCGGACAGGGAACCTACAATGAGCAGTTCTTC
>TRBV5-4|14|NA|NA|TRBJ1-2
CASRVMGGDYGYTF
TGTGCCAGCAGAGTAATGGGGGGGGATTATGGCTACACCTTC
>TRBV12-2|18|NA|NA|TRBJ2-1
CASRLRFWAGRSYNEQFF
TGTGCAAGTCGCTTAAGATTCTGGGCGGGACGGTCCTACAATGAGCAGTTCTTC
>TRBV7-9|18|NA|TRBD2|TRBJ2-1
CASSSVRLAGGYYNEQFF
TGTGCCAGCAGCTCGGTCAGACTAGCGGGAGGTTATTACAATGAGCAGTTCTTC
>TRBV14|14|NA|NA|TRBJ2-3
CASSHRGSTDTQYF
TGTGCCAGCAGCCATCGCGGGAGCACAGATACGCAGTATTTT
>TRBV18|17|NA|TRBD2|TRBJ2-1
CASSPGLAGGDYNEQFF
TGTGCCAGCTCACCGGGACTAGCGGGAGGCGACTACAATGAGCAGTTCTTC
>TRBV6-6|13|NA|TRBD1|TRBJ2-4
CASLRTGMNIQYF
TGTGCCAGCCTAAGGACAGGGATGAACATTCAGTACTTC
>TRBV6-5|14|NA|NA|TRBJ1-5
CASSSGLSNQPQHF
TGTGCCAGCAGCTCGGGACTTTCCAATCAGCCCCAGCATTTT
>TRBV11-2|16|NA|NA|TRBJ2-5
CASTPGQGGWQETQYF
TGTGCCAGCACCCCGGGGCAGGGAGGATGGCAAGAGACCCAGTACTTC
>TRBV15|17|NA|NA|TRBJ1-3
CATSRDPSQGPGNTIYF
TGTGCCACCAGCAGAGATCCCAGCCAGGGCCCTGGAAACACCATATATTTT
>TRBV12-3/TRBV12-4|13|NA|NA|TRBJ1-1
CASSSDRNTEAFF
TGTGCCAGCAGCTCGGACAGGAACACTGAAGCTTTCTTT
>TRBV27|16|NA|NA|TRBJ1-5
CASSPDRPTSNQPQHF
TGTGCCAGCAGTCCCGACAGGCCTACCTCCAATCAGCCCCAGCATTTT
>TRBV30|11|NA|NA|TRBJ1-2
CAWRRTEGYTF
TGTGCCTGGAGGAGGACTGAGGGCTACACCTTC
>TRBV19|16|NA|NA|TRBJ2-3
CASSIGRAFSTDTQYF
TGTGCCAGTAGTATCGGCAGGGCCTTTAGCACAGATACGCAGTATTTT
>TRBV24-1|14|NA|TRBD1|TRBJ1-2
CATSDNRGQHGYTF
TGTGCCACCAGTGATAACAGGGGACAGCATGGCTACACCTTC